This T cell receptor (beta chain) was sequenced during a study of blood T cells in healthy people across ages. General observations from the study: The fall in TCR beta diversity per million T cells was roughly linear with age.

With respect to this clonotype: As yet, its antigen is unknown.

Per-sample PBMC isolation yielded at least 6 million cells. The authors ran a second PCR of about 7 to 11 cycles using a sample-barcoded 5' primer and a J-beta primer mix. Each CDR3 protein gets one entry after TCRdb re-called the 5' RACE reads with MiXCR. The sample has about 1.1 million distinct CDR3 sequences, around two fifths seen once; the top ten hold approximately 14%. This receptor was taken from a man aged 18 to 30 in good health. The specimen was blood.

The CDR3 coding sequence is TGTGCCATCAGGGAGATGAGAGGACAGCTCTATGGCTACACCTTC. Translated: CAIREMRGQLYGYTF. V usage is TRBV10-3 and J usage is TRBJ1-2; a possible D gene is TRBD1 (6 bases). Trimming left V 6 bases short and J 4 bases short, with 18 bases between. The CDR3 has 15 amino acids. CDR1 and CDR2 from the germline V gene are ENHRY and SYGVKD.